One sample yielded the 23 T cell receptor beta chains listed below, sequenced in a study of post-analysis software for immune sequencing data. Study-wide results and limits: Comparison of patients with controls showed a handful of TRBV segments more frequent in patients, TRBV5-6, TRBV5-1 and TRBV20-1 among them.

cDNA libraries of TCR beta carried unique molecular identifiers. MiXCR was run by TCRdb on the PCR reads, yielding one entry per CDR3 protein. The table lists 350,000 to 500,000 distinct CDR3 sequences, roughly 38% of them singletons. Which antigens these TCRs recognize remains unknown. The sequencing sample was made of blood. The source is a girl aged 2 to 9 with multiple sclerosis.

The chain joins TRBV6-1 to TRBJ2-1; D might be TRBD1 (5 bases). The V gene lost 3 bases and the J gene lost 0 bases, with 24 bases spanning the gap. Germline lookup yields CDR1 MNHNS and CDR2 SASEGT. This CDR3 is 20 amino acids long. This CDR3 reads CASSELRGSWGGDSYNEQFF. DNA of the CDR3: TGTGCCAGCAGTGAGCTAAGGGGCTCTTGGGGCGGAGACTCCTACAATGAGCAGTTCTTC.

The V and J genes are TRBV7-2 and TRBJ2-4, with unresolved D. Germline V lookup: CDR1 SGHTA, CDR2 FQGNSA. The CDR3 covers 19 residues. V was trimmed by 1 base and J by 4 bases, leaving 23 bases between them. For the CDR3, the DNA is TGTGCCAGCAGCTTAGTCGGGTCTCCATCCGGAGCTCAGAAAAACATTCAGTACTTC. Residues: CASSLVGSPSGAQKNIQYF.

This clonotype has more than one count but fewer than ten. The chain is built from TRBV9 and TRBJ1-6; D is unclear. The germline V gene has CDR1 SGDLS and CDR2 YYNGEE. This CDR3 comprises 16 residues. V lost 4 bases and J lost 9, with 20 bases in between. CDR3 loop: CASSPVPQPAGSPLHF. In nucleotides, the CDR3 is TGTGCCAGCAGCCCCGTCCCACAGCCAGCTGGTTCACCCCTCCACTTT.

This clonotype was detected a few times. The chain uses TRBV28 and TRBJ2-1, with D perhaps matching TRBD1 (6 bases). This CDR3 spans 14 amino acids. V was cut by 5 bases and J by 4 bases, with 12 bases left in between. Per germline, CDR1 MDHEN and CDR2 SYDVKM. In DNA, the CDR3 is TGTGCCAGCAGTCCCAGGGGTGTATACAATGAGCAGTTCTTC. It encodes CASSPRGVYNEQFF.

This rearrangement joins TRBV5-1 to TRBJ2-5, with D hard to call. Per germline, CDR1 SGHRS and CDR2 YFSETQ. V was cut by 1 base and J by 2 bases, with 12 bases left in between. This CDR3 has 15 amino acids. For the CDR3, the DNA is TGCGCCAGCAGCTTGACCGGACGCCTACAAGAGACCCAGTACTTC. Its translation: CASSLTGRLQETQYF.

This chain uses TRBV7-2 with TRBJ2-1; 7 nucleotides agree with TRBD2. The CDR3 covers 15 residues. Germline lookup yields CDR1 SGHTA and CDR2 FQGNSA. The trim removed 1 base at V and 4 bases at J, leaving 4 bases unmatched. CDR3 sequence: CASSLGGGEYNEQFF. CDR3 DNA: TGTGCCAGCAGCTTAGGGGGGGGGGAATACAATGAGCAGTTCTTC.

The table lists this clonotype with a count of one. V usage is TRBV27 and J usage is TRBJ1-5; D is perhaps TRBD1 (6 bases). The CDR3 totals 12 residues. The germline CDR1 and CDR2 sequences are MNHEY and SMNVEV (reference sequence). The V and J ends lost 10 bases and 6 bases respectively, with 13 bases between them. In DNA, the CDR3 is TGTGCCACCTGGGAGGGGGGTCAGCCCCAGCATTTT. It encodes CATWEGGQPQHF.

A few counts support this clonotype. The J gene is TRBJ2-1, the V gene TRBV7-2, with 11 bases fitting TRBD1. This CDR3 comprises 14 residues. Germline CDR1 SGHTA, CDR2 FQGNSA. V was clipped by 5 bases and J by 7 bases; unmatched bases: 4. The DNA for the CDR3 is TGTGCCAGCAGCCGGACAGGGGGCTCAAATGAGCAGTTCTTC. Its translation is CASSRTGGSNEQFF.

V and J are TRBV5-1 and TRBJ1-1, with D maybe TRBD1 (5 bases). The V and J ends lost 4 bases and 7 bases respectively, with 11 bases between them. CDR1 is SGHRS and CDR2 is YFSETQ in the germline V gene. The CDR3 spans 12 residues. The CDR3 spells CASSVLGDEAFF. The CDR3 bases are TGCGCCAGCAGCGTTTTGGGGGATGAAGCTTTCTTT.

This clonotype has a handful of counts. This chain connects TRBV20-1 to TRBJ2-3; 12 bases are shared with TRBD2. V gave up 2 bases and J gave up 6 bases; unmatched junction bases: 9. The CDR3 sequence is 16 residues long. CDR1 DFQATT and CDR2 SNEGSKA come from the germline V gene (reference sequence). CDR3 sequence (DNA): TGCAGTGCTAGATCGACTAGCGGGGGAGTTCGGGATACGCAGTATTTT. Protein sequence: CSARSTSGGVRDTQYF.

The genes are TRBV29-1 and TRBJ1-2; D is unclear. CDR1 is SQVTM, CDR2 ANQGSEA, per germline. With 3 bases removed from V and 4 bases from J, the gap between germline ends came to 18 bases. The CDR3 loop spans 15 amino acids. The CDR3 sequence: CSVEANLGLFYGYTF. CDR3 bases: TGCAGCGTTGAGGCCAACCTTGGACTCTTCTATGGCTACACCTTC.

The sample holds one count of this clonotype. V and J are TRBV4-3 and TRBJ2-1, with 7 bases aligning to TRBD1. Germline V CDR1 and CDR2: LGHNA, YSLEER. With 0 bases clipped from V and 2 bases from J, the junction kept 1 base outside the gene matches. This CDR3 spans 15 amino acids. The CDR3 reads CASSQERGPYNEQFF. In DNA form, the CDR3 reads TGCGCCAGCAGCCAAGAAAGGGGGCCCTACAATGAGCAGTTCTTC.

This clonotype showed up just a few times. J is TRBJ1-2 and V is TRBV20-1; D gene uncertain. Germline V gives CDR1 DFQATT, CDR2 SNEGSKA (reference sequence). This CDR3 is 13 amino acids long. The CDR3 is CRGSEGTGYGYTF. The DNA of the CDR3 is TGCAGGGGCTCGGAGGGCACTGGCTATGGCTACACCTTC.

The CDR3 here is CASSTYTDSSYNEQFF. The CDR3 DNA is TGTGCCAGCAGCACTTACACGGACAGCTCCTACAATGAGCAGTTCTTC. The J gene is TRBJ2-1, the V gene TRBV7-6, with D possibly TRBD1 on 6 matching bases. The V and J ends lost 5 bases and 0 bases respectively, with 14 bases between them. Germline V gene lookup returns CDR1 SGHVS and CDR2 FNYEAQ. The CDR3 has 16 amino acids.

The chain employs TRBV20-1 and TRBJ1-5, with 7 bases that match TRBD1. CDR1 and CDR2 (germline): DFQATT, SNEGSKA (reference sequence). J gave up 6 bases and V 1 base, and 3 bases lay outside the gene matches. The CDR3 loop spans 13 amino acids. The CDR3 spells CSARATGLQPQHF. The DNA of the CDR3 is TGCAGTGCTAGAGCGACAGGGCTTCAGCCCCAGCATTTT.

The chain carries TRBV9 and TRBJ2-1, with 9 bases lining up with TRBD2. V dropped 1 base and J dropped 6; count of bases not matched to a gene: 8. Germline V CDR1 and CDR2: SGDLS, YYNGEE. The CDR3 contains 16 residues. The CDR3 bases are TGTGCCAGCAGCGTAACCGTAGGCGGGAGGGCCAATGAGCAGTTCTTC. Amino acids: CASSVTVGGRANEQFF.

Regarding this clonotype: An end of the junction does not agree with germline; a read error may underlie this. The chain combines TRBV29-1 with TRBJ1-4; D perhaps matches TRBD1 (5 bases). Germline CDR1 SQVTM, CDR2 ANQGSEA. The CDR3 length is 13 residues. The CDR3 spells CSVEGASNEKLFF. CDR3 bases: TGCAGCGTCGAAGGGGCAAGTAATGAAAAACTGTTTTTT.

The chain is built from TRBV5-1 and TRBJ1-2; 9 nucleotides agree with TRBD1. Trimming cost V 0 bases and J 6 bases; bases outside gene matches: 6. Germline CDR1 SGHRS, CDR2 YFSETQ. The CDR3 consists of 15 residues. CDR3 nucleotides: TGCGCCAGCAGCTTGGTCACAGGGGGCAAGGATGGCTACACCTTC. Protein sequence: CASSLVTGGKDGYTF.

The chain has TRBV12-5 and TRBJ2-5; D not certain. The germline CDR1 and CDR2 sequences are LGHNT and FRNRAP. The CDR3 spans 13 residues. V dropped 3 bases and J dropped 1 base, with 6 bases sitting between them. CDR3 sequence reads: CASGFDFQETQYF. DNA of the CDR3: TGTGCTAGTGGTTTTGACTTCCAAGAGACCCAGTACTTC.

This clonotype was detected a few times. The chain carries TRBV10-3 and TRBJ2-5, with 9 bases identical to TRBD2. Looked up from germline, CDR1 is ENHRY and CDR2 is SYGVKD. The CDR3 loop spans 16 amino acids. The V and J ends lost 3 bases and 5 bases, in that order; junction bases with no gene match: 10. The CDR3 sequence is CAISDGWGLASETQYF. The CDR3 nucleotides read TGTGCCATCAGTGACGGTTGGGGACTAGCAAGTGAGACCCAGTACTTC.

J is TRBJ2-1 and V is TRBV7-2; D is possibly TRBD1 (7 bases). Germline V gives CDR1 SGHTA, CDR2 FQGNSA. The V and J ends lost 6 bases and 14 bases respectively, with 17 bases between them. This CDR3 is 12 amino acids long. The DNA for the CDR3 is TGTGCCAGCAGTCATTCTCAGGGGGGTAAGTTCTTC. Residues: CASSHSQGGKFF. Full variable domain (remainder filled in from reference TRBV7-2 and TRBJ2-1): GAGVSQSPSNKVTEKGKDVELRCDPISGHTALYWYRQSLGQGLEFLIYFQGNSAPDKSGLPSDRFSAERTGGSVSTLTIQRTQQEDSAVYLCASSHSQGGKFFGPGTRLTVL.

This sequence joins TRBV5-5 and TRBJ1-1; 8 bases fit TRBD1. From germline, CDR1 is SGHKS and CDR2 YYEKEE (reference sequence). The CDR3 consists of 15 residues. Trimming cost V 0 bases and J 7 bases; bases outside gene matches: 8. In DNA, the CDR3 is TGTGCCAGCAGCTTGGCGAGCGGGACAGGATTTGAAGCTTTCTTT. Amino acid sequence: CASSLASGTGFEAFF.

The CDR3 region has the DNA TGTGCCAGCAGCGTTGGGGGACAGAATAGAGAAAAACTGTTTTTT. Its translation is CASSVGGQNREKLFF. The chain carries TRBV9 and TRBJ1-4; 7 bases fit TRBD1. This CDR3 has 15 amino acids. The junction had 9 bases not matched to a gene; V was cut back by 2 bases and J by 8 bases. CDR1 is SGDLS, CDR2 YYNGEE, per germline.